This TCR beta chain was captured by sequencing in a study of beta chain features in type 1 diabetes (dated by TCRdb to 2017 to 2018). Regarding the complete study: Patients and healthy donors did not differ in mean age, gender distribution, total cell number or subset yield. A total of approximately 110,000,000 sorted cells were examined across all samples, and a strong correlation was observed between cell number per subset and RNA yield. Naive and central memory subsets were obtained from all 30 or so donors, but regulatory and stem cell-like memory subsets were isolated from only 8 patients and about eight healthy donors. The study compared the TCRB repertoires of sorted circulating CD4+ T cell subsets in recently diagnosed type 1 diabetes patients with those in matched healthy donors. The full study reports these points: PCR might favor shorter templates, but patient and control samples were amplified and corrected together, so any skew would affect both groups equally. Naive, central memory and regulatory TCRB repertoires appeared to be more similar among patients than among healthy donors. In all four CD4+ subsets, TCRB CDR3 length was moderately but significantly shorter in type 1 diabetes patients. Because the HLA sub-analyses included only small numbers of individuals, any influence of HLA type on TCRB rearrangement was left unresolved. At VDJ recombination sites, patients with type 1 diabetes made fewer insertions and deleted more nucleotides, a pattern implying thymic rearrangement abnormalities. Because cDNA was sequenced instead of genomic DNA, activated cells with high expression could be over-represented, although the groups did not differ in activation or CD3 levels.

Each donor gave one peripheral blood draw, roughly 110 mL on average, collected into heparinised tubes. A BD FACSAria II was used to sort naive, central memory, regulatory and stem cell-like memory CD4+ T cells with a panel that included CD45RO, CCR7, CD25, CD127, CD95 and CD27. All sorted populations exceeded 95% purity. PBMCs were isolated right away by Lymphoprep density gradient centrifugation and were stained directly, without culture. To minimize batch effects, samples were stained and sorted in pairs, one healthy donor with one patient per experiment. The entire isolated RNA was reverse transcribed using the High Capacity cDNA Reverse Transcription Kit, and thus expressed TCRB transcripts were sequenced. Naive, central memory and regulatory T cell samples underwent deep immunoSEQ sequencing, averaging roughly 3.3 million total reads per sample. Sorted cells were lysed in RLT buffer and RNA was extracted with DNase-treated RNeasy Micro or Mini kits, depending on cell number. To prevent cross-contamination, each cell subset was processed individually, whereas patient and healthy donor samples were processed jointly. TCRB sequences were amplified from cDNA with the immunoSEQ multiplex PCR, producing 87-bp fragments spanning the CDR3 region. Amplicons were sequenced on the Illumina HiSeq platform. Concerning the study's data processing: PCR bias was computationally corrected using synthetic template baselines, reads within Hamming distance 2 were collapsed, and singletons that could not be merged were discarded. Reads were aligned against IMGT so that V, D and J genes, CDR3 length and insertions or deletions at six rearrangement sites could be assigned. Within each subset, clonotype counts were normalized to sorted cell number, after which true diversity and Gini coefficients were computed with the tcR R package. Repertoire sharing was quantified using the overlap coefficient calculated on TCRB nucleotide sequences. As a proxy for the pre-selection repertoire, out-of-frame TCRB sequences from naive cells were analyzed. Not all clones reach the TCRdb copy of this immuneACCESS table, which keeps in-frame sequences only. Checked studies attribute under half of the gap to unresolved V genes and leave the rest unexplained. V, J and clone size reflect that table, while D and trimming were determined from the DNA. Across this sample there are around 430,000 clones, with approximately 30% seen only once. The ten largest make up almost 0.065% of the sample.

Note on this clone: It lacks a known antigen. Base qualities were left out, and no much larger clone turns up one base away.

Looking up the germline V gene yields CDR1 SNHLY and CDR2 FYNNEI. CDR3 length: 14 amino acids, cysteine to phenylalanine. Of the read, only the CDR3 DNA is kept; its 42 bases are in frame from base 1. The germline ends are 11 bases apart after V is trimmed by 4 bases and J by 1 base. This clonotype was sampled from a man younger than 35 in good health. The rearranged chain carries TRBV2 and TRBJ2-7; the D gene cannot be named for sure. The material sequenced was naive CD4+ T cells from blood. The cell subset or site label on this specimen signifies: true naive CD4+ T cells. The CDR3 protein is CASSGLGWSYEQYF. The nucleotides are TGTGCCAGCAGTGGCCTCGGGTGGTCCTACGAGCAGTACTTC.